These 29 T cell receptor beta chains originate from one sample sequenced in a study of T cell repertoires in cytomegalovirus infection. TCRdb recomputed calls from the reads with MiXCR, one row per CDR3 protein. The sample comprises 300,000 to 450,000 distinct CDR3 sequences, around 18% of which are singletons, and 7.5% to 9% rests with the top ten. Specimen: PBMCs. The receptors originated from a human donor in good health (CMV status not recorded). Some clones in this sample may be carry-over from other donors' samples.

The J gene is TRBJ2-1, the V gene TRBV6-2 or TRBV6-3; possibly TRBD2 for D (5 bases). The germline CDR1 and CDR2 sequences are MNHEY and SVGEGT. V lost 6 bases and J 7 bases, leaving 16 bases between the germline ends. This CDR3 has 14 amino acids. CDR3 DNA sequence: TGTGCCAGCAGCCGGGTGAGGGTAGGGAATGAGCAGTTCTTC. Translating it yields CASSRVRVGNEQFF.

Points on this clonotype: A single base separates this from a much larger clone, so it may be a read error. This chain's CDR3 is CTSSSPDRLKLFF. Here the CDR3 DNA reads TGTACCAGCAGCTCCCCCGACAGGCTAAAACTGTTTTTT. The V and J genes are TRBV7-2 and TRBJ1-4, with a weak D call TRBD1 (6 bases). Trimming cost V 4 bases and J 10 bases, with 13 bases left between them. Germline CDR1 SGHTA, CDR2 FQGNSA. The CDR3 length is 13 residues.

This clonotype was seen a handful of times. The CDR3 bases are TGTGCCAGTAGTATACAGGGTTCCACTGAAGCTTTCTTT. It is translated as CASSIQGSTEAFF. The chain uses TRBV19 and TRBJ1-1; D may be TRBD1 (5 bases). The CDR3 extends over 13 amino acids. V was cut by 2 bases and J by 4 bases, with 8 bases left in between. Germline CDR1 reads LNHDA; CDR2 reads SQIVND (reference sequence). The full variable domain, with the rest looked up from reference TRBV19 and TRBJ1-1, is DGGITQSPKYLFRKEGQNVTLSCEQNLNHDAMYWYRQDPGQGLRLIYYSQIVNDFQKGDIAEGYSVSREKKESFPLTVTSAQKNPTAFYLCASSIQGSTEAFFGQGTRLTVV.

Turning to this clonotype: The junction departs from the called germline gene at one end, perhaps through a read error. The J gene is TRBJ2-7, the V gene TRBV7-6; D might be TRBD2 (5 bases). CDR3 size: 9 residues. The germline CDR1 and CDR2 sequences are SGHVS and FNYEAQ. This CDR3 is CASSLRGLF. The CDR3 DNA sequence: TGTGCCAGCAGCTTACGAGGACTCTTC.

The chain combines TRBV3-1 with TRBJ2-3; 8 bases agree with TRBD2. The germline V gene encodes CDR1 LGHDT and CDR2 YNNKEL (reference sequence). V lost 4 bases, J lost 5 bases, and 11 bases stayed unmatched. There are 16 residues in the CDR3. The CDR3 spells CASSPHGAGEIDTQYF. The CDR3 bases are TGTGCCAGCAGCCCCCACGGAGCGGGGGAGATAGATACGCAGTATTTT.

This clonotype was seen many times. The chain couples TRBV12-3 or TRBV12-4 to TRBJ1-1, with D perhaps TRBD1 (5 bases). The ends were cut back, 7 bases at V and 4 bases at J, with 13 bases in the middle. The CDR3 loop spans 13 amino acids. CDR3: CASTLPGGTEAFF. CDR3 sequence (DNA): TGTGCCAGCACTCTCCCTGGGGGCACTGAAGCTTTCTTT.

The CDR3 region has the DNA TGTGCCACCAGTGATTCTCTCCGGGACAGAGGGTCTATCTCTGGGGCCAACGTCCTGACTTTC. Residues: CATSDSLRDRGSISGANVLTF. This rearrangement joins TRBV24-1 to TRBJ2-6; 7 bases align to TRBD1. CDR1 and CDR2 from the germline V gene are KGHDR and SFDVKD. The CDR3 loop spans 21 amino acids. Trimming took 2 bases from V and 0 from J; bases not matched to a gene: 15.

This clonotype was picked up a small number of times. V usage is TRBV6-1 and J usage is TRBJ1-1; TRBD1 matches 7 bases. The CDR3 loop spans 13 amino acids. The V segment lost 7 bases and the J segment 3 bases; nucleotides outside the gene matches: 5. CDR1 and CDR2 (germline): MNHNS, SASEGT. The CDR3 nucleotides are TGTGCCAGCATAGTCAGGGGGGACACTGAAGCTTTCTTT. This translates into CASIVRGDTEAFF.

On this clonotype: The junction and the germline gene differ at one end; a read error may be behind it. The chain recombines TRBV29-1 with TRBJ2-5, with 7 bases identical to TRBD2. Per germline, CDR1 SQVTM and CDR2 ANQGSEA. This CDR3 is built from 12 residues. CDR3 nucleotide sequence: TGCAGCGTTGACCTCCCGGGGGGAACCCACTACTTC. Residues: CSVDLPGGTHYF.

The chain links TRBV20-1 to TRBJ2-7, with 7 bases lining up with TRBD2. The CDR3 is 12 residues long. The germline V gene has CDR1 DFQATT and CDR2 SNEGSKA (reference sequence). With 1 base clipped from V and 3 bases from J, the junction kept 0 bases outside the gene matches. Here the CDR3 DNA reads TGCAGTGCTAGAGCGGGAGGCTACGAGCAGTACTTC. It specifies CSARAGGYEQYF.

This clonotype was picked up a small number of times. The chain links TRBV4-1 to TRBJ1-6, with no clear D. Trimming removed 4 bases at V and 13 bases at J, with 23 bases between. The CDR3 is 16 amino acids. The germline V gene has CDR1 MGHRA and CDR2 YSYEKL. CDR3 protein: CASSPFIGITHAPLHF. CDR3 DNA sequence: TGCGCCAGCAGCCCATTTATTGGGATAACTCATGCCCCCCTCCACTTT.

This clonotype was seen repeatedly, ten times or more. CDR3 in amino acids: CASSLQGPHNSPLHF. The CDR3 DNA is TGTGCCAGCAGCCTCCAGGGTCCCCATAATTCACCCCTCCACTTT. The chain carries TRBV7-6 and TRBJ1-6; weak D call: TRBD1 (5 bases). Germline lookup yields CDR1 SGHVS and CDR2 FNYEAQ. The CDR3 sequence is 15 residues long. The ends were cut back, 5 bases at V and 5 bases at J, with 13 bases in the middle. Full variable domain (outside the CDR3, taken from reference TRBV7-6 and TRBJ1-6): GAGVSQSPRYKVTKRGQDVALRCDPISGHVSLYWYRQALGQGPEFLTYFNYEAQQDKSGLPNDRFSAERPEGSISTLTIQRTEQRDSAMYRCASSLQGPHNSPLHFGNGTRLTVT.

The chain has TRBV20-1 and TRBJ2-2; D not certain. V was pared by 4 bases and J by 1 base, with 10 bases between. Germline loops: CDR1 DFQATT, CDR2 SNEGSKA (reference sequence). The CDR3 runs to 14 residues. The CDR3 spells CSAKVTENTGELFF. Here the CDR3 DNA reads TGCAGTGCTAAAGTGACCGAGAACACCGGGGAGCTGTTTTTT.

This clonotype was found a few times. CDR3 in amino acids: CSATLETQYF. As DNA, the CDR3 is TGCAGTGCTACTCTGGAGACCCAGTACTTC. The genes are TRBV20-1 and TRBJ2-5, with D unclear. The CDR3 spans 10 residues. The V gene lost 4 bases and the J gene lost 5 bases, with 5 bases spanning the gap. Per germline, CDR1 DFQATT and CDR2 SNEGSKA (reference sequence).

The genes are TRBV7-9 and TRBJ1-5; D is unresolved. Germline V gene data show CDR1 as SEHNR and CDR2 as FQNEAQ (reference sequence). V was trimmed by 7 bases and J by 6 bases, leaving 13 bases between them. There are 13 residues in the CDR3. CDR3 region: CASTTGNGQPQHF. CDR3 bases: TGTGCCAGCACCACTGGAAACGGTCAGCCCCAGCATTTT.

The V and J genes are TRBV2 and TRBJ2-1; no clear D. The ends were cut back, 6 bases at V and 7 bases at J, with 13 bases in the middle. CDR3 length: 13 residues. CDR1 SNHLY and CDR2 FYNNEI come from the germline V gene. Written as DNA, the CDR3 is TGTGCCAGCAGGCCCAACCCCGGGAATGAGCAGTTCTTC. Residues: CASRPNPGNEQFF.

In this sample, this clonotype turned up a few times. This sequence joins TRBV12-3 or TRBV12-4 and TRBJ1-1; 10 bases are shared with TRBD1. The CDR3 sequence is 14 residues long. This CDR3 reads CATTPGTGATEAFF. The CDR3 nucleotides read TGTGCAACCACCCCCGGGACAGGGGCCACTGAAGCTTTCTTT.

This clonotype was detected many times. The chain uses TRBV6-1 and TRBJ2-1; D gene unclear. The V end lost 7 bases, the J end lost 6 bases, and 19 bases lay between the germline ends. The germline V gene encodes CDR1 MNHNS and CDR2 SASEGT. The CDR3 runs to 15 residues. As DNA, the CDR3 is TGTGCCAGCACCCCACCCGGACCGCGATTCAATGAGCAGTTCTTC. It translates to CASTPPGPRFNEQFF.

This clonotype was found a few times. The V and J genes are TRBV28 and TRBJ2-6; maybe TRBD2 (5 bases). The V and J ends lost 7 bases and 0 bases respectively, with 13 bases between them. Germline V CDR1 and CDR2: MDHEN, SYDVKM. This CDR3 region has 16 residues. CDR3 in amino acids: CASTSDGSSGANVLTF. The DNA of the CDR3 is TGTGCCAGCACCTCCGATGGGAGCTCTGGGGCCAACGTCCTGACTTTC.

The gene calls are TRBV11-3 and TRBJ1-1; perhaps TRBD1 as D (5 bases). Germline V gene sequence: CDR1 SGHNT, CDR2 YENEEA. CDR3 size: 16 residues. V lost 8 bases and J lost 4, with 23 bases in between. This chain's CDR3 is CASGVIREGSATEAFF. CDR3 bases: TGTGCCAGCGGTGTGATCAGGGAAGGGTCGGCCACTGAAGCTTTCTTT. Supplemented by reference TRBV11-3 and TRBJ1-1, the full variable domain reads EAGVVQSPRYKIIEKKQPVAFWCNPISGHNTLYWYLQNLGQGPELLIRYENEEAVDDSQLPKDRFSAERLKGVDSTLKIQPAELGDSAVYLCASGVIREGSATEAFFGQGTRLTVV.

The chain combines TRBV7-7 with TRBJ2-2; TRBD1 matches at 10 bases. The CDR3 is 13 amino acids. J was trimmed by 9 bases and V by 4 bases; bases with no gene match: 2. CDR1 SSHAT and CDR2 FNYEAQ come from the germline V gene (reference sequence). CDR3 loop: CASSSGQGRELFF. As DNA, the CDR3 is TGTGCCAGCAGCTCGGGACAGGGGAGGGAGCTGTTTTTT.

This clonotype has just a few counts. The chain recombines TRBV19 with TRBJ1-1; D remains ambiguous. There are 13 residues in the CDR3. V dropped 4 bases and J dropped 6 bases, with 12 bases sitting between them. CDR1 is LNHDA and CDR2 is SQIVND in the germline V gene (reference sequence). The CDR3 coding sequence is TGTGCCAGTAGTAAGGGTCGAGGTTCTGAAGCTTTCTTT. It encodes CASSKGRGSEAFF.

This clonotype was recorded many times. The chain links TRBV4-2 to TRBJ2-7, with D perhaps matching TRBD1 (6 bases). The CDR3 has 15 amino acids. Looked up from germline, CDR1 is LGHNA and CDR2 is YNFKEQ. The V and J ends lost 1 base and 2 bases respectively, with 12 bases between them. CDR3 DNA sequence: TGTGCCAGCAGCCAAGTGGACAGCACAACCTACGAGCAGTACTTC. Its protein product is CASSQVDSTTYEQYF.

Only a few counts were recorded for this clonotype. The chain is built from TRBV12-3 or TRBV12-4 and TRBJ2-3; D is unresolved. The ends were cut back, 5 bases at V and 6 bases at J, with 9 bases in the middle. This CDR3 spans 12 amino acids. CDR3 sequence reads: CASSPFPDTQYF. CDR3 bases: TGTGCCAGCAGTCCCTTCCCGGATACGCAGTATTTT.

The chain combines TRBV6-5 with TRBJ1-1; D is unresolved. V was shortened by 5 bases and J by 0 bases, with 16 bases between the two germline ends. Per germline, CDR1 MNHEY and CDR2 SVGAGI. This CDR3 has 16 amino acids. CDR3 DNA: TGTGCCAGCAGTCGCGGGAGAGCTCAAGTGAACACTGAAGCTTTCTTT. As protein: CASSRGRAQVNTEAFF.

This clonotype has a handful of counts. The V gene is TRBV4-2, the J gene TRBJ2-7; 8 bases agree with TRBD2. The CDR3 extends over 17 amino acids. The germline CDR1 and CDR2 sequences are LGHNA and YNFKEQ. V trimming: 1 base; J trimming: 2 bases; junction bases outside the gene matches: 10. DNA for the CDR3: TGTGCCAGCAGCCAAGGTCTAGCGGGTACAGTTACCTACGAGCAGTACTTC. Protein sequence: CASSQGLAGTVTYEQYF.

This clonotype was seen many times. The chain has TRBV7-8 and TRBJ1-1; the D gene is possibly TRBD1 (5 bases). The CDR3 is 16 amino acids. Germline V gene lookup returns CDR1 SGHVS and CDR2 FQNEAQ. V was clipped by 1 base and J by 3 bases, with 15 bases between them. The CDR3 nucleotides are TGTGCCAGCAGCTTAGGGGGTTCGGGGACCTACACTGAAGCTTTCTTT. Translated, it gives CASSLGGSGTYTEAFF.

This clonotype was recorded a few times. The rearrangement joins TRBV3-1 to TRBJ2-5; 13 positions agree with TRBD2. J was trimmed by 4 bases and V by 8 bases; bases with no gene match: 10. Looked up from germline, CDR1 is LGHDT and CDR2 is YNNKEL (reference sequence). This CDR3 spans 16 amino acids. CDR3 region: CASRPGLAGEVETQYF. The CDR3 DNA reads as TGTGCCAGCCGACCTGGACTAGCGGGAGAAGTAGAGACCCAGTACTTC.

V is TRBV27 and J is TRBJ2-1; D remains unclear. This CDR3 has 13 amino acids. Germline values: CDR1 MNHEY, CDR2 SMNVEV (reference sequence). Trimming shortened V by 0 bases and J by 6 bases, and 6 bases separated the two germline ends. In DNA form, the CDR3 reads TGTGCCAGCAGTTTATCGATTGCCAATGAGCAGTTCTTC. This translates into CASSLSIANEQFF.